Listed below are T cell receptor beta chains from one sample, sequenced in a study of tumor-infiltrating lymphocytes in primary liver carcinoma. TCRdb re-called the multiplex PCR reads through MiXCR, storing one row per CDR3 protein. This sample yields fewer than 250,000 distinct CDR3 sequences, of which roughly two thirds are seen a single time; under 7.5% belongs to the top ten. Sequenced material: peripheral blood. These receptors all come from a woman between 55 and 75 years old with primary liver carcinoma and hepatitis B virus infection. The CDR3 runs from the conserved cysteine through the conserved F or W. D genes are given only for firm matches. Part of the rows lack a size; the others show once, few, many or a class for expanded clones.

v_call,clone_size,d_call,j_call,cdr3_nt,cdr3_aa
TRBV6-1,many,-,TRBJ2-7,TGTGCCAGCAGTGCACTACCACAGGGTACGGAGCAGTACTTC,CASSALPQGTEQYF
TRBV7-8,many,TRBD1,TRBJ1-2,TGTGCCAGCAGCGCCGGACAGGCAGTCTCTAACTATGGCTACACCTTC,CASSAGQAVSNYGYTF
TRBV11-2,medium-sized,TRBD2,TRBJ2-3,TGTGCCAGCAGCTTAGGTGTGCCTAGCGGGAGGTTCACAGATACGCAGTATTTT,CASSLGVPSGRFTDTQYF
TRBV11-2,-,TRBD2,TRBJ2-1,TGTGCCAGCATAACTAGCGGGCTAGACAATGAGCAGTTCTTC,CASITSGLDNEQFF
TRBV6-5,-,-,TRBJ2-1,TGTGCCAGCAGTACCGGACTGGCTGGTTGGGAGTTCTTC,CASSTGLAGWEFF
TRBV20-1,few,TRBD2,TRBJ2-3,TGCAGTGCTAGAGTAGCGGGAGCGAGTTTCACAGATACGCAGTATTTT,CSARVAGASFTDTQYF
TRBV11-2,once,-,TRBJ2-1,TGTGCCAGCAGCTTAGCAGAGCGTCTCTCCTGCAATGAGCAGTTCTTC,CASSLAERLSCNEQFF
TRBV4-1,many,TRBD2,TRBJ2-7,TGCGCCAGCAGTAGGGAGGGACTGGGGTACGAGCAGTACTTC,CASSREGLGYEQYF
TRBV11-2,-,TRBD2,TRBJ2-1,TGTGTCAGCAGCTCCCTGGGAGGGTCCTCCTACATTGAGCAGTTCTTC,CVSSSLGGSSYIEQFF
TRBV11-2,-,TRBD2,TRBJ2-5,TGTACCAGCAGCCCACTAGCGGGAGTAGAGATCCAGTACTTC,CTSSPLAGVEIQYF
TRBV7-9,-,TRBD2,TRBJ2-7,TGTGCCAGCAGCTTACTAGCGGGAGCTAGCGAGCAGTACTTC,CASSLLAGASEQYF
TRBV29-1,-,TRBD2,TRBJ2-1,TGCATCACCGAACTAGCGGGAGACAATGAGCAGTTCTTC,CITELAGDNEQFF
TRBV7-8,many,-,TRBJ2-5,TGTGCCAGCAGCACCCGACTGCCGAGCCTACAAGAGACCCAGTACTTC,CASSTRLPSLQETQYF
TRBV24-1,-,TRBD1,TRBJ2-5,TGTGCCACCAGTGATCCACAGGGGGCGGGGGAGACCCAGTACTTC,CATSDPQGAGETQYF
TRBV4-1,many,-,TRBJ1-4,TGCGCCAGCAGCCCCAGGAACCTTGCAACTAATGAAAAACTGTTTTTT,CASSPRNLATNEKLFF
TRBV6-1,many,TRBD1,TRBJ2-3,TGTGCCAGCAGGTCACGACAGGGGGCGAGCACAGATACGCAGTATTTT,CASRSRQGASTDTQYF
TRBV2,-,TRBD2,TRBJ2-1,TGTGCCAGCAGGGCCGGGACTAGCGGGAGACGGGATGAGCAGTTCTTC,CASRAGTSGRRDEQFF
TRBV11-2,many,-,TRBJ2-1,TGTGCCAGCAGCTTAGAGTCAGCGTTCAACAATGAGCAGTTCTTC,CASSLESAFNNEQFF
TRBV10-2,many,-,TRBJ2-7,TGCGCCAGCAGTGTTCAGCAGACCATAGGAAGCTACGAGCAGTACTTC,CASSVQQTIGSYEQYF
TRBV5-8,-,TRBD1,TRBJ1-5,TGTGCCAGCAGCTTGGTCCCTACCGACAGGGGGCGCCATAGCAATCAGCCCCAGCATTTT,CASSLVPTDRGRHSNQPQHF
TRBV5-1,-,TRBD1,TRBJ2-3,TGCGCCAGCAGCGCACAGGGGGACATCGGCACAGATACGCAGTATTTT,CASSAQGDIGTDTQYF
TRBV11-2,few,-,TRBJ2-7,TGTGTCAGCACCCTAGCGAGGGTTGACTACGAGCAGTACTTC,CVSTLARVDYEQYF
TRBV7-9,-,TRBD2,TRBJ2-7,TGTGCCAGCAGCCAGAGCGGGAGGGCCGGCGAGCAGTACTTC,CASSQSGRAGEQYF